Below, 23 T cell receptor beta chains from the same sample are listed, as sequenced in a study of radiation and T cells in renal cell carcinoma. This sample's treatment: treatment-naive control, cytoreductive nephrectomy. Sequencing was performed with immunoSEQ multiplex PCR; in TCRdb, only in-frame clones are kept and a portion is missing. The repertoire consists of about 10,000 clones, with roughly 58% occurring once and the leading ten covering nearly 10%. This specimen was tumor tissue, taken from a patient whose treatment was nephrectomy without radiotherapy. Every receptor here comes from a middle-aged man with renal cell carcinoma.

J is TRBJ2-2 and V is TRBV9; D possibly corresponds to TRBD2 (6 bases). CDR1 is SGDLS, CDR2 YYNGEE, per germline. The CDR3 loop spans 16 amino acids. The V end was cut by 0 bases, the J end by 5 bases, with 14 bases between. CDR3 in amino acids: CASSVAGDPRTGELFF. The CDR3 coding sequence is TGTGCCAGCAGCGTAGCGGGAGACCCGAGGACCGGGGAGCTGTTTTTT.

V and J are TRBV5-1 and TRBJ1-4, with D unclear. Germline loops: CDR1 SGHRS, CDR2 YFSETQ. V was shortened by 1 base and J by 3 bases, with 7 bases between the two germline ends. The CDR3 contains 14 residues. The CDR3 DNA follows: TGCGCCAGCAGCTTGACTCAGTCTAATGAAAAACTGTTTTTT. Protein product: CASSLTQSNEKLFF.

This clone was observed a few times. CDR3 in amino acids: CASSGGTNYGYTF. The CDR3 DNA is TGTGCCAGCAGCGGGGGTACGAACTATGGCTACACCTTC. The chain carries TRBV7-9 and TRBJ1-2; perhaps TRBD1 as D (5 bases). The CDR3 has 13 amino acids. Trimming shortened V by 5 bases and J by 2 bases, and 9 bases separated the two germline ends. Germline CDR1 reads SEHNR; CDR2 reads FQNEAQ (reference sequence).

The rearrangement joins TRBV27 to TRBJ1-4; D is unresolved. Germline V gene lookup returns CDR1 MNHEY and CDR2 SMNVEV (reference sequence). V was cut by 3 bases and J by 8 bases, with 10 bases left in between. This CDR3 comprises 13 residues. CDR3 region: CASSFPEREKLFF. The DNA of the CDR3 is TGTGCCAGCAGTTTCCCCGAACGGGAAAAACTGTTTTTT.

The V gene is TRBV30, the J gene TRBJ2-4; possibly TRBD2 for D (6 bases). In germline, CDR1 is GTSNPN, CDR2 SVGIG (reference sequence). The CDR3 runs to 17 residues. Trimming left V 3 bases short and J 0 bases short, with 18 bases between. The CDR3 DNA reads TGTGCCTGGAGGGATAGCGGAAGTTTCCTAGCCAAAAACATTCAGTACTTC. Its translation: CAWRDSGSFLAKNIQYF.

The chain joins TRBV6-1 to TRBJ2-7, with D hard to call. Trimming took 2 bases from V and 1 from J, leaving 6 bases between them. Germline V lookup: CDR1 MNHNS, CDR2 SASEGT. The CDR3 is 13 residues long. The CDR3 DNA is TGTGCCAGCAGTGAATACAAATCCTACGAGCAGTACGTC. Translation gives CASSEYKSYEQYV.

This clone has a handful of counts. The J gene is TRBJ2-7, the V gene TRBV28; 8 bases align to TRBD1. Germline V gene sequence: CDR1 MDHEN, CDR2 SYDVKM. This CDR3 comprises 13 residues. V was pared by 10 bases and J by 6 bases, with 11 bases of the junction left unmatched. CDR3 DNA: TGTGCCACCCTTCCTGACAGGGGAGCCGAGCAGTACGTC. Protein product: CATLPDRGAEQYV.

This clone has a single count. V usage is TRBV7-9 and J usage is TRBJ2-1, with TRBD2 matching over 7 bases. The V and J ends lost 1 base and 3 bases, in that order; junction bases with no gene match: 9. Germline-derived CDR1 and CDR2 are SEHNR and FQNEAQ (reference sequence). The CDR3 totals 17 residues. The CDR3 here is CASSLVGASGGYNEQFF. In DNA, the CDR3 is TGTGCCAGCAGCTTAGTTGGGGCTAGCGGAGGCTACAATGAGCAGTTCTTC.

This clone ranks as large (0.1 to 1%). This chain joins TRBV7-9 and TRBJ2-1; 9 nucleotides agree with TRBD2. Germline V gives CDR1 SEHNR, CDR2 FQNEAQ (reference sequence). The CDR3 sequence is 15 residues long. Unmatched junction bases numbered 9, after V lost 3 bases and J lost 9 bases. The DNA for the CDR3 is TGTGCCAGCAGCTTTTACGATAGCGGGAGCTCTGAGCAGTTCTTC. Amino acids: CASSFYDSGSSEQFF.

This clone was found a few times. The rearrangement uses TRBV6-6 and TRBJ1-4; the match to TRBD1 covers 10 bases. This CDR3 region has 15 residues. Germline CDR1 reads MNHNY; CDR2 reads SVGAGI (reference sequence). V shed 2 bases and J 11 bases; nucleotides not matched to a gene: 8. This CDR3 is CASSYEGQGREKLFF. The DNA of the CDR3 is TGTGCCAGCAGTTACGAGGGACAGGGGAGAGAGAAACTGTTTTTT.

This clone is medium-sized (0.01 to 0.1%) within its sample. V is TRBV5-6 and J is TRBJ2-3; D is undetermined. Germline CDR1 reads SGHDT; CDR2 reads YYEEEE. The V and J ends lost 1 base and 5 bases respectively, with 5 bases between them. The CDR3 covers 12 residues. This CDR3 reads CASSLTEDTQYF. CDR3 DNA: TGTGCCAGCAGCTTGACAGAAGATACGCAGTATTTT.

By proportion, this clone is medium-sized. V is TRBV29-1 and J is TRBJ2-7, with D unresolved. V lost 4 bases, J lost 7 bases, and 11 bases lay in between. Germline V gene sequence: CDR1 SQVTM, CDR2 ANQGSEA. The CDR3 runs to 11 residues. CDR3: CSVVERQEQYV. The CDR3, as DNA: TGCAGCGTTGTCGAACGTCAGGAGCAGTACGTC.

This chain links TRBV7-6 with TRBJ2-1; D possibly corresponds to TRBD1 (6 bases). Trimming stripped 1 base from V and 10 bases from J, with 14 bases between. The CDR3 spans 14 residues. Germline lookup yields CDR1 SGHVS and CDR2 FNYEAQ. The CDR3 protein is CASSLVQGLMEQFF. The CDR3 nucleotides read TGTGCCAGCAGCTTAGTACAGGGATTGATGGAGCAGTTCTTC.

Sample share makes this clone large (0.1 to 1%). The rearrangement joins TRBV14 to TRBJ2-1; TRBD2 aligns across 7 bases. V gave up 2 bases and J gave up 8 bases; unmatched junction bases: 3. Germline assignment: CDR1 SGHDN and CDR2 FVKESK. The CDR3 is 13 residues long. CDR3 bases: TGTGCCAGCAGCCAAACTAGCGACGATGAGCAGTTCTTC. The encoded protein is CASSQTSDDEQFF.

This clone showed up just a few times. V usage is TRBV18 and J usage is TRBJ2-5; D perhaps matches TRBD2 (5 bases). The CDR3 contains 15 residues. CDR1 and CDR2 from the germline V gene are KGHSH and LQKENI. V was trimmed by 1 base and J by 2 bases, leaving 11 bases between them. The CDR3 reads CASSPLVGIQETQYF. The CDR3 DNA sequence: TGTGCCAGCTCACCACTTGTCGGGATTCAAGAGACCCAGTACTTC.

The rearrangement joins TRBV14 to TRBJ2-1; D is uncertain. The germline CDR1 and CDR2 sequences are SGHDN and FVKESK. This CDR3 has 13 residues. Trimming cost V 2 bases and J 13 bases, with 15 bases left between them. The CDR3 region is CASSQRYSLPQFF. The CDR3 DNA reads as TGTGCCAGCAGCCAAAGGTACTCCCTCCCCCAGTTCTTC.

This clone has just a few counts. This sequence joins TRBV27 and TRBJ2-2; possibly TRBD2 for D (6 bases). Trimming shortened V by 6 bases and J by 8 bases, and 13 bases separated the two germline ends. The CDR3 is 13 amino acids. Germline assignment: CDR1 MNHEY and CDR2 SMNVEV (reference sequence). CDR3: CASSLLAGGELFF. CDR3 DNA sequence: TGTGCCAGCAGCCTACTGGCGGGAGGGGAGCTGTTTTTT.

The chain combines TRBV15 with TRBJ1-4; 8 nucleotides agree with TRBD1. Germline CDR1 is LNHNV and CDR2 is YYDKDF (reference sequence). There are 15 residues in the CDR3. V shed 5 bases and J 7 bases; nucleotides not matched to a gene: 9. CDR3 in amino acids: CATSARRQGPEKLFF. The CDR3 DNA follows: TGTGCCACCAGCGCCCGTCGACAGGGGCCTGAAAAACTGTTTTTT.

The chain employs TRBV7-2 and TRBJ2-3, with 10 bases matching TRBD2. V trimming: 7 bases; J trimming: 2 bases; junction bases outside the gene matches: 9. Germline values: CDR1 SGHTA, CDR2 FQGNSA. CDR3 length equals 16 residues. In nucleotides, the CDR3 is TGTGCCAGCAACAGGGTAAGCGGGAGGGCCACAGATACGCAGTATTTT. This encodes CASNRVSGRATDTQYF. Filled out from reference TRBV7-2 and TRBJ2-3, the complete variable domain reads GAGVSQSPSNKVTEKGKDVELRCDPISGHTALYWYRQSLGQGLEFLIYFQGNSAPDKSGLPSDRFSAERTGGSVSTLTIQRTQQEDSAVYLCASNRVSGRATDTQYFGPGTRLTVL.

The chain recombines TRBV5-1 with TRBJ2-5; weak D call: TRBD1 (6 bases). Trimming stripped 5 bases from V and 2 bases from J, with 22 bases between. Germline V lookup: CDR1 SGHRS, CDR2 YFSETQ. The CDR3 is made up of 17 amino acids. The DNA of the CDR3 is TGCGCCAGCAGTCACGGTAGCAGGGACACCGCTCAAGAGACCCAGTACTTC. It is translated as CASSHGSRDTAQETQYF.

For this clone: The sample has other DNA sequences that encode this CDR3 too. The gene calls are TRBV2 and TRBJ1-5; tentative D call: TRBD1 (5 bases). CDR1 SNHLY and CDR2 FYNNEI come from the germline V gene. V lost 8 bases, J lost 2 bases, and 10 bases lay in between. This CDR3 is 13 amino acids long. The CDR3 sequence: CASDPTGNQPQHF. Written as DNA, the CDR3 is TGTGCCAGCGATCCGACAGGCAATCAGCCCCAGCATTTT.

The V and J genes are TRBV28 and TRBJ1-4, with 7 bases aligning to TRBD1. The V segment lost 10 bases and the J segment 5 bases; nucleotides outside the gene matches: 7. From germline, CDR1 is MDHEN and CDR2 SYDVKM. The CDR3 is 13 amino acids. This CDR3 reads CAILQGGNEKLFF. The CDR3 DNA is TGTGCCATCCTTCAGGGGGGAAATGAAAAACTGTTTTTT.

By its share, this clone is medium-sized. The CDR3, as DNA: TGTGCCAGCAGCTTTGACATCCAGAACACCGGGGAGCTGTTTTTT. Its protein is CASSFDIQNTGELFF. V gene TRBV7-6 combines with J gene TRBJ2-2; D remains unclear. V was pared by 3 bases and J by 1 base, with 9 bases between. This CDR3 comprises 15 residues. Germline loops: CDR1 SGHVS, CDR2 FNYEAQ.